A selection of T cell receptor beta chains follows, all from one sample in a study of T cells in Graves' hyperthyroidism and ophthalmopathy. TCRdb re-derived calls from the multiplex PCR reads in MiXCR, one entry per CDR3 protein. This sample has about 510,000 distinct CDR3 sequences, with approximately 15% found just once. The sequencing sample was made of blood. These receptors were collected from a woman aged 40-49 years with Graves' hyperthyroidism. Both conserved end residues are part of each CDR3.

>TRBJ2-7|TRBV28|13
CASSFYGTYEQYF
>TRBJ1-2|TRBV12-3/TRBV12-4|14
CASSRTGRLYGYTF
>TRBJ1-5|TRBV12-3/TRBV12-4|15
CASSLDLVSNQPQHF
>TRBJ2-7|TRBV2|15
CASSRWTSASYEQYF
>TRBJ2-7|TRBV20-1|15
CSARVEGGRRNEQYF
>TRBJ2-7|TRBV29-1|13
CSVVGQGYYEQYF
>TRBJ2-1|TRBV6-2/TRBV6-3|16
CASSYPGLAGGNEQFF
>TRBJ2-7|TRBV20-1|13
CSARDPGVYEQYF
>TRBJ2-7|TRBV6-2/TRBV6-3|15
CASSYETPPGYEQYF
>TRBJ1-1|TRBV20-1|14
CSAIRTGGVTEAFF
>TRBJ2-7|TRBV7-2|14
CASTWGGTAYEQYF
>TRBJ2-1|TRBV12-3/TRBV12-4|16
CASSRGLAGGYNEQFF
>TRBJ1-2|TRBV11-2|15
CASSEAGTGNYGYTF
>TRBJ1-1|TRBV4-2|15
CASSQGAQGVTEAFF
>TRBJ2-1|TRBV3-1|14
CASSFTAAYNEQFF
>TRBJ2-1|TRBV30|15
CAWSRIAGVYNEQFF
>TRBJ2-3|TRBV5-1|14
CASGLALSKDTQYF
>TRBJ1-1|TRBV19|13
CASSILRSSEAFF
>TRBJ2-3|TRBV28|16
CASSFNRLGGTDTQYF
>TRBJ2-1|TRBV30|19
CAWSGVRLAGDRSYNEQFF
>TRBJ2-7|TRBV27|15
CASSWGLPMSYEQYF
>TRBJ2-3|TRBV12-3/TRBV12-4|15
CASSPPDWYTDTQYF
>TRBJ2-7|TRBV20-1|12
CSASGSGYEQYF
>TRBJ2-7|TRBV4-1|14
CASSQDGRHYEQYF
>TRBJ2-3|TRBV5-1|14
CASSLALVTDTQYF
>TRBJ2-1|TRBV27|17
CASRAGTGFLLIGEQFF
>TRBJ1-5|TRBV12-3/TRBV12-4|14
CASSLGQVQVSQHF
>TRBJ2-1|TRBV4-1|15
CASTGGTGRYNEQFF
>TRBJ1-1|TRBV28|16
CASSLVDGSGSTEAFF
>TRBJ2-5|TRBV2|13
CASRPLARETQYF
>TRBJ2-5|TRBV7-9|15
CASSLAKASFETQYF
>TRBJ1-2|TRBV6-1|14
CASSRTQQIGGYTF
>TRBJ2-7|TRBV2|13
CASLGTPFYEQYF
>TRBJ2-3|TRBV28|16
CASSLTRTGGTDTQYF
>TRBJ1-6|TRBV6-1|15
CASSIRSPDNSPLHF
>TRBJ2-1|TRBV20-1|11
CSAGGGDEQFF
>TRBJ2-7|TRBV28|15
CASSPGPQEHYEQYF
>TRBJ2-1|TRBV18|13
CASSPPVHDEQFF
>TRBJ1-5|TRBV3-1|16
CASSQGQGLSNQPQHF
>TRBJ2-2|TRBV18|11
CASSPTGELFF
>TRBJ2-7|TRBV11-1|14
CASSLTDGTYEQYF